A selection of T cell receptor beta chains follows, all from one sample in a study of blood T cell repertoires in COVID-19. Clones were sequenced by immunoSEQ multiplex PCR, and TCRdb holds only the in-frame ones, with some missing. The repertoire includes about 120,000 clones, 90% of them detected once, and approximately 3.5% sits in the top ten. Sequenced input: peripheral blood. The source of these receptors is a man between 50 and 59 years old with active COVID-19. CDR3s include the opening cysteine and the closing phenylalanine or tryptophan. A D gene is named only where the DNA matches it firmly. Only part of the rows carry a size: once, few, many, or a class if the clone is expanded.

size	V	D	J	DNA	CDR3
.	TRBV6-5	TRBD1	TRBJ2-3	TGTGCCAGCAGTTGGGGACAGGGGAGCACAGATACGCAGTATTTT	CASSWGQGSTDTQYF
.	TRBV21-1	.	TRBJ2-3	TGTGCCAGGACAGGGAAACAGGCAGATACGCAGTATTTT	CARTGKQADTQYF
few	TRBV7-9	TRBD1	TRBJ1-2	TGTGCCAGCAGCTTAGCCACCGGGACAGGCGGGGGCTACACCTTC	CASSLATGTGGGYTF
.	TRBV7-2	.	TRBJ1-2	TGTGCCAGCAGCTCCACAGGGCCGCCTAACTATGGCTACACCTTC	CASSSTGPPNYGYTF
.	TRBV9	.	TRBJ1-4	TGTGCCAGCAGCCCCCGCGGGTTTACTAATGAAAAACTGTTTTTT	CASSPRGFTNEKLFF
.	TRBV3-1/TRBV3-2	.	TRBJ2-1	TGTGCCAGCAGCCCCCGAATGGGGGCAGCTGAGCAGTTCTTC	CASSPRMGAAEQFF
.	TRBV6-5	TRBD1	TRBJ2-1	TGTGCCAGCAGTAAGCTGGGACAGTACAATGAGCAGTTCTTC	CASSKLGQYNEQFF
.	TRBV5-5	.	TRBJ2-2	TGTGCCAGCAGCTGGAGTCCCGGGGACACCGGGGAGCTGTTTTTT	CASSWSPGDTGELFF
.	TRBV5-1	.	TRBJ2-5	TGCGCCAGCAGCTTCGGTCCGCAAGAGACCCAGTACTTC	CASSFGPQETQYF
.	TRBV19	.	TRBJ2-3	TGTGCCAGTAGTATCACAGGGCCGGGCACAGATACGCAGTATTTT	CASSITGPGTDTQYF
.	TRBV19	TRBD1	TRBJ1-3	TGTGCCAGTAGTGTACAGGGGACCTTTCCTGGAAACACCATATATTTT	CASSVQGTFPGNTIYF
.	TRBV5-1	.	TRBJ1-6	TGCGCCAGCAGCTCTAGACAGGCGAATAATTCACCCCTCCACTTT	CASSSRQANNSPLHF
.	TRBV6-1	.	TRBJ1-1	TGTGCCAGCAGTGAAGTGGCGGGGCAGGGGAACACTGAAGCTTTCTTT	CASSEVAGQGNTEAFF
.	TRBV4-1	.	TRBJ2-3	TGCGCCAGCAGCGCAAATTTGCGAACTCCGGGGGATACGCAGTATTTT	CASSANLRTPGDTQYF
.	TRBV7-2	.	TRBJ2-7	TGTGCCAGCAGCCTATCCCCCACCCAAGATAAGCAGTACTTC	CASSLSPTQDKQYF
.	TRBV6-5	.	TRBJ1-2	TGTGCCAGCAGTCGGACAAGGAACTATGGCTACACCTTC	CASSRTRNYGYTF
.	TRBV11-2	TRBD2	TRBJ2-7	TGTGCCAGCAGCTTTAGCGGGGGCTACGAGCAGTACTTC	CASSFSGGYEQYF
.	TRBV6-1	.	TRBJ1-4	TGTGCCAGCAGTGAGGCCCCTACTAGTCTAATGAATGGAAAACTGTTTTTT	CASSEAPTSLMNGKLFF
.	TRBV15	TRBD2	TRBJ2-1	TGTGCCACCAGCAGTAGCGGGCAGCCCTACAATGAGCAGTTCTTC	CATSSSGQPYNEQFF
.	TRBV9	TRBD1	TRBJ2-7	TGTGCCAGCAGCGTAGGACCGGGACAGAGCTACGAGCAGTACTTC	CASSVGPGQSYEQYF
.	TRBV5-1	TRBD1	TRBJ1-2	TGCGCCAGCAGCTTGGCCGCGGGACAGGGGTCTGGCTACACCTTC	CASSLAAGQGSGYTF
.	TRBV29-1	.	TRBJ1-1	TGCAGCAATGAGGGATTCGGCACTGAAGCTTTCTTT	CSNEGFGTEAFF
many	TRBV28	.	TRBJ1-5	TGTGCCAGCAGTTTCCAGAATAGCAATCAGCCCCAGCATTTT	CASSFQNSNQPQHF
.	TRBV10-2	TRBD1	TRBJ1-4	TGCGCCAGCAGTACAGGGGCTACTAATGAAAAACTGTTTTTT	CASSTGATNEKLFF
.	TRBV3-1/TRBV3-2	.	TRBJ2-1	TGTGCCAGCAGCCAAGGACCTCTATCGAGGAATGAGCAGTTCTTC	CASSQGPLSRNEQFF
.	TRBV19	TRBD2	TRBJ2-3	TGTGCCAGTAGTGGGCGGGGGGCCTATACTAGCACAGATACGCAGTATTTT	CASSGRGAYTSTDTQYF
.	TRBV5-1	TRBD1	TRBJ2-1	TGCGCCAGCAGCAGAACTGGGACAGGGATAAACAATGAGCAGTTCTTC	CASSRTGTGINNEQFF
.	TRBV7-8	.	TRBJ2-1	TGTGCCAGCAGCTTAGCAGCATACAATGAGCAGTTCTTC	CASSLAAYNEQFF
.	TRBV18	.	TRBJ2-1	TGTGCCAGCTCACCACCGGACAGCGGTTTCTCCTACAATGAGCAGTTCTTC	CASSPPDSGFSYNEQFF
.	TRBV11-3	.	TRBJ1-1	TGTGCCAGCAGCCGCCGGACAGAAATTGGGAACACTGAAGCTTTCTTT	CASSRRTEIGNTEAFF
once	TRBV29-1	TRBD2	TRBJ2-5	TGCAGCGTTGCCCCGGGACTAGTAATGGAGACCCAGTACTTC	CSVAPGLVMETQYF
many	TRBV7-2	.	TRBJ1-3	TGTGCCAGCAGCTTAGAGCCTTTAAACACCATATATTTT	CASSLEPLNTIYF
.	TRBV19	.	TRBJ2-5	TGTGCCAGTAGTATAGATCCACCGGGAGCCCAAGAGACCCAGTACTTC	CASSIDPPGAQETQYF
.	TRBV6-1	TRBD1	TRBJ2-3	TGTGCCAGCAGTGAATTCGGGACAGGGCGAGATACGCAGTATTTT	CASSEFGTGRDTQYF
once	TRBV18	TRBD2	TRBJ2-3	TGTGCCAGCTCACCACCGTCTAGCGGGAGAGGAAATACGCAGTATTTT	CASSPPSSGRGNTQYF
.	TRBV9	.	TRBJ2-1	TGTGCCAGCAGCGTATCAGTGAACGATGAGCAGTTCTTC	CASSVSVNDEQFF
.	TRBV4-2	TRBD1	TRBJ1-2	TGTGCCAGCAGCCCAATGGACAGGGAGTCTTATGGCTACACCTTC	CASSPMDRESYGYTF
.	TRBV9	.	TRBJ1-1	TGTGCCAGCAGCCCCAACAGGGCCACTGAAGCTTTCTTT	CASSPNRATEAFF
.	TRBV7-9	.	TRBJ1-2	TGTGCCAGCAGCTTAGCGCCCACCTCCCGAGACTATGGCTACACCTTC	CASSLAPTSRDYGYTF
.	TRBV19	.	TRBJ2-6	TGTGCCAGTAGCCCGACCGAGGGTGGGGCCAACGTCCTGACTTTC	CASSPTEGGANVLTF
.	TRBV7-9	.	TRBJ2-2	TGTGCCAGCATACGAGTTGCCGGGGAGCTGTTTTTT	CASIRVAGELFF
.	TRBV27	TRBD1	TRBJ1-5	TGTGCCAGCAGGGACAGGAGGAATCAGCCCCAGCATTTT	CASRDRRNQPQHF